This T cell receptor (beta chain) was obtained from a study of early T cells in non-severe SARS-CoV-2 infection. Each CDR3 protein is one row after TCRdb ran MiXCR on the 5' RACE reads. The sample holds about 67,000 distinct CDR3 sequences, 11% seen once. The V and J ends lost 5 bases and 9 bases respectively, with 17 bases between them. The germline CDR1 and CDR2 sequences are SGHAT and FQNNGV. The CDR3 consists of 14 residues. This clonotype was seen many times. This rearrangement joins TRBV11-2 to TRBJ2-1; possibly TRBD2 for D (6 bases). This receptor was identified in an adult who was a healthcare worker with PCR-confirmed SARS-CoV-2 infection or an uninfected control (not recorded which). The sample comprised whole blood. The CDR3 here is CASSPAGGRREQFF. The DNA for the CDR3 is TGTGCCAGCAGCCCCGCCGGAGGGCGTCGTGAGCAGTTCTTC.